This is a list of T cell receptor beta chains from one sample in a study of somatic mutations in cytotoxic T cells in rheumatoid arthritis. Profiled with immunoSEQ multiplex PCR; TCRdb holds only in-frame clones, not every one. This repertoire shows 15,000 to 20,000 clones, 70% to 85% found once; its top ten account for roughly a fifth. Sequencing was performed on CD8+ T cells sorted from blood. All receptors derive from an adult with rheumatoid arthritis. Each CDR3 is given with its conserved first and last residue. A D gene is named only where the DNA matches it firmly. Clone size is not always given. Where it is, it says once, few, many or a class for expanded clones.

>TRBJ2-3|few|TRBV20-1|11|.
TGCAGTGCTGTATCAGGGGATACGCAGTATTTT
CSAVSGDTQYF
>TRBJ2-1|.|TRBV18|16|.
TGTGCCAGCTCACCGGCCGGGACCGGCTCCTACAATGAGCAGTTCTTC
CASSPAGTGSYNEQFF
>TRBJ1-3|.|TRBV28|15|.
TGTGCCAGCACCTATTGGGGGCAGGTAGCCAACACCATATATTTT
CASTYWGQVANTIYF
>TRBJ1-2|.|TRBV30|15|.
TGTGCCTGGAGTGTATCGGGACGCCTGAACTATGGCTACACCTTC
CAWSVSGRLNYGYTF
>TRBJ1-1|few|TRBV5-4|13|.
TGTGCCAGCAGCTTGTGGGCAGGCACTGAAGCTTTCTTT
CASSLWAGTEAFF
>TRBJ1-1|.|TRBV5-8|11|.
TGTGCCAGCGCTTCGGGAACTGAAGCTTTCTTT
CASASGTEAFF
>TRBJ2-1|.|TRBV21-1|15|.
TGTGCCAGCAGCCCGCGCCTCGGACGGAACAATGAGCAGTTCTTC
CASSPRLGRNNEQFF
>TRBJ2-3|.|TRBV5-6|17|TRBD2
TGTGCCAGCAGCTTCAAAGCGGGGGGGCTCGGAACAGATACGCAGTATTTT
CASSFKAGGLGTDTQYF
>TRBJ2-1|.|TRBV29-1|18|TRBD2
TGCAGCGTTGAAGGATGGGGCTTCGGCGGGAGCACCTACAATGAGCAGTTCTTC
CSVEGWGFGGSTYNEQFF
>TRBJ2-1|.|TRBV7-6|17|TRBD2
TGTGCCAGCAGCCAGAGTCTAGCGGGAGGGCCAGATAATGAGCAGTTCTTC
CASSQSLAGGPDNEQFF
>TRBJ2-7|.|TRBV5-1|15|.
TGCGCCAGCAGCCCCCAGGGGCAATTCGCCTACGAGCAGTACTTC
CASSPQGQFAYEQYF
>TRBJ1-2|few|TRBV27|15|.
TGTGCCAGCAGTTTATACCCGGGACGGCCCTATGGCTACACCTTC
CASSLYPGRPYGYTF
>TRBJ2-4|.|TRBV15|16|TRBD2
TGTGCCACCAGCAGAGATATGGGACTAACCCCTTACGTTCAGTACTTC
CATSRDMGLTPYVQYF
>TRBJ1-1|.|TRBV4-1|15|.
TGCGCCAGCAGCCAAGGGCGGGAAACCAACACTGAAGCTTTCTTT
CASSQGRETNTEAFF
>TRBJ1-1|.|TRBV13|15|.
TGTGCCAGCAGCACGGCTTTACAGGGATGGACTGAAGCTTTCTTT
CASSTALQGWTEAFF
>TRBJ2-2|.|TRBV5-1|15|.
TGCGCCAGCAGCTTGGGCCCTAGTCCAGTCGGGGAGCTGTTTTTT
CASSLGPSPVGELFF
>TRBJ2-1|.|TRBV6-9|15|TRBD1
TGTGCCAGCAGTTATAGGCAGGGGGCAGAAAATGAGCAGTTCTTC
CASSYRQGAENEQFF
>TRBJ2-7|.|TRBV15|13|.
TGTGCCACCAGCAGAGATGGACTTTTAGAGCAGTACTTC
CATSRDGLLEQYF
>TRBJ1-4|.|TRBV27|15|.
TGTGCCAGCAGTTTAGTGGCAGGGTTTAATGAAAAACTGTTTTTT
CASSLVAGFNEKLFF
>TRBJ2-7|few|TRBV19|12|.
TGTGCCAGTAGTATGGGTGCCGGAGAGCAGTACTTC
CASSMGAGEQYF
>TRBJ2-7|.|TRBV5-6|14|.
TGTGCCAGCAGCTTCCGGGACAACTCCTACGAGCAGTACTTC
CASSFRDNSYEQYF
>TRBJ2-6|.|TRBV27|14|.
TGTGCCAGCAGTTACGGCTATGGGGCCAACGTCCTGACTTTC
CASSYGYGANVLTF
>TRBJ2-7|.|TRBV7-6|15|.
TGTGCCAGCAGTTTTGGAGGGACTCCAACCTACGAGCAGTACTTC
CASSFGGTPTYEQYF
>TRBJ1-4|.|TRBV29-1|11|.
TGCAGCGTCCTTCTTCCTGAAAAACTGTTTTTT
CSVLLPEKLFF
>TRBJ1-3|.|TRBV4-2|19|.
TGTGCCAGCAGCCAGCCCGGGTCTTCCTTAACCGTACGGGGAAACACCATATATTTT
CASSQPGSSLTVRGNTIYF
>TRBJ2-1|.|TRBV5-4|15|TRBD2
TGTGCCAGCAGCTTGGCGGGACTAGCGGGGGAAGAGCAGTTCTTC
CASSLAGLAGEEQFF
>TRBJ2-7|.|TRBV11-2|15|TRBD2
TGTGCCAGCAGCTTAGAACTAGCGGGAGAAAATCCGCAGTACTTC
CASSLELAGENPQYF
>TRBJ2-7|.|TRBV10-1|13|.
TGCGCCAGCAGTGAGGGTGTCTCCTACGAGCAGTACTTC
CASSEGVSYEQYF
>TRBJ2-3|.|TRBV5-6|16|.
TGTGCCAGCAGCTTGGCCCGTAGGGATGGGACAGATACGCAGTATTTT
CASSLARRDGTDTQYF
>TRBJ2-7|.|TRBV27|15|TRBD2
TGTGCCAGCAGTTGGGGCGGGAGGAGGGGATACGAGCAGTACTTC
CASSWGGRRGYEQYF
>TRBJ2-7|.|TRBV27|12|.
TGTGCCAGCAGTCTACAGGGTTACGAGCAGTACTTC
CASSLQGYEQYF
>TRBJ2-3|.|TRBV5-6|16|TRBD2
TGTGCCAGCAGCTCCTGGGGTATAGCGGGGGCAGATACGCAGTATTTT
CASSSWGIAGADTQYF
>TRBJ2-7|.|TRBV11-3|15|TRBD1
TGTGCCAGCAGTCCCACCGGGACAGGATCCTACGAGCAGTACTTC
CASSPTGTGSYEQYF
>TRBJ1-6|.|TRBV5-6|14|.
TGTGCCAGCAGAAACGGAGCACATAATTCACCCCTCCACTTT
CASRNGAHNSPLHF
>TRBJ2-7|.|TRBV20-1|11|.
TGCAGTGCTAGGGGAATTAGCGAGCAGTACTTC
CSARGISEQYF
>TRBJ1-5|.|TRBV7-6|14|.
TGTGCCAGCAGCTTAGGAGGGTTCAATCAGCCCCAGCATTTT
CASSLGGFNQPQHF